The rows below give T cell receptor beta chains drawn from one sample of a study of Ad26.COV2.S vaccination and SARS-CoV-2 variants. TCRdb's table, derived via immunoSEQ multiplex PCR, lists solely in-frame clones and lacks some. The table has about 320,000 clones, 90% seen once. The sample here was peripheral blood, taken in a trial of Ad26.COV2.S vaccine versus placebo. These receptors came from a person aged 18-65 years who received the Ad26.COV2.S COVID-19 vaccine or a placebo. Each CDR3 is given with its conserved first and last residue. Fields, in order: CDR3 length, V gene, J gene, clone size, D gene, CDR3 protein, CDR3 DNA. D genes are given only for firm matches. Clone size appears in some rows only: once, few, many, or a class for an expanded clone.

14	TRBV18	TRBJ1-1	NA	NA	CASSPGGVGTEAFF	TGTGCCAGCTCACCGGGGGGTGTGGGCACTGAAGCTTTCTTT
14	TRBV7-9	TRBJ1-1	NA	NA	CASSPVDLNTEAFF	TGTGCCAGCAGCCCCGTAGACCTGAACACTGAAGCTTTCTTT
15	TRBV5-8	TRBJ2-3	NA	NA	CASSLSRGGTDTQYF	TGTGCCAGCAGCTTGAGTAGGGGAGGCACAGATACGCAGTATTTT
19	TRBV4-1	TRBJ1-1	NA	NA	CASSQASPLGRVIDTEAFF	TGCGCCAGCAGCCAAGCTTCTCCCTTAGGCAGGGTGATAGACACTGAAGCTTTCTTT
17	TRBV19	TRBJ1-2	NA	NA	CASSKGRGTLGNYGYTF	TGTGCCAGTAGTAAAGGGCGCGGGACTCTGGGGAACTATGGCTACACCTTC
13	TRBV18	TRBJ1-1	NA	NA	CASSPGGNTEAFF	TGTGCCAGCTCACCTGGGGGAAACACTGAAGCTTTCTTT
16	TRBV5-6	TRBJ2-3	NA	TRBD1	CASSWRQGPGTDTQYF	TGTGCCAGCAGCTGGAGACAGGGGCCGGGCACAGATACGCAGTATTTT
15	TRBV6-1	TRBJ1-4	few	NA	CASSEVVPGREKLFF	TGTGCCAGCAGTGAAGTAGTCCCGGGTAGGGAAAAACTGTTTTTT
13	TRBV19	TRBJ2-7	NA	NA	CASTPPGRNEQYF	TGTGCCAGTACCCCACCAGGGAGGAACGAGCAGTACTTC
15	TRBV29-1	TRBJ2-3	NA	NA	CSVEVVDGGTDTQYF	TGCAGCGTTGAAGTCGTCGACGGGGGCACAGATACGCAGTATTTT
13	TRBV2	TRBJ1-6	NA	NA	CASTPSGGGSNHF	TGTGCCAGCACCCCCTCCGGCGGCGGAAGTAACCACTTT
16	TRBV10-2	TRBJ2-1	once	TRBD2	CASAHTSGGASNEQFF	TGCGCCAGCGCCCACACTAGCGGGGGGGCCTCCAATGAGCAGTTCTTC
11	TRBV29-1	TRBJ2-7	NA	NA	CSVVGSYEQYF	TGCAGCGTTGTGGGATCCTACGAGCAGTACTTC
14	TRBV6-5	TRBJ2-5	NA	NA	CASSNLKGTETQYF	TGTGCCAGCAGCAACTTAAAGGGGACGGAGACCCAGTACTTC
15	TRBV4-3	TRBJ2-1	NA	NA	CASSQGGPAYNEQFF	TGCGCCAGCAGCCAAGGAGGGCCCGCCTACAATGAGCAGTTCTTC
15	TRBV5-6	TRBJ1-1	NA	NA	CASSLFGGGDTEAFF	TGTGCCAGCAGCTTGTTTGGGGGCGGCGACACTGAAGCTTTCTTT
13	TRBV9	TRBJ2-3	NA	NA	CASSGPEKDTQYF	TGTGCCAGCAGCGGCCCTGAGAAAGATACGCAGTATTTT
15	TRBV9	TRBJ2-2	NA	NA	CASSVEGSPTGELFF	TGTGCCAGCAGCGTAGAGGGGTCCCCCACCGGGGAGCTGTTTTTT
13	TRBV27	TRBJ1-1	NA	NA	CASSRGENTEAFF	TGTGCCAGCTCTCGGGGGGAGAACACTGAAGCTTTCTTT
16	TRBV5-5	TRBJ1-1	once	NA	CASSLYPPYTNTEAFF	TGTGCCAGCAGCTTGTACCCACCATATACGAACACTGAAGCTTTCTTT
16	TRBV5-6	TRBJ2-3	once	NA	CASSSGGRGRSDTQYF	TGTGCCAGCAGCTCCGGGGGGCGGGGAAGGTCCGATACGCAGTATTTT
15	TRBV19	TRBJ1-5	NA	NA	CASGGPFRSNQPQHF	TGTGCCAGTGGGGGGCCATTCCGTAGCAATCAGCCCCAGCATTTT
13	TRBV4-1	TRBJ2-5	NA	NA	CASSQVEVGTQYF	TGCGCCAGCAGCCAAGTGGAAGTTGGGACCCAGTACTTC
12	TRBV19	TRBJ1-2	NA	NA	CASSIGGIGYTF	TGTGCCAGTAGTATTGGGGGGATCGGCTACACCTTC
15	TRBV19	TRBJ1-5	NA	TRBD1	CASSSGRTGSQPQHF	TGTGCCAGTAGTAGTGGGCGGACAGGGAGTCAGCCCCAGCATTTT
12	TRBV2	TRBJ1-2	NA	TRBD1	CASCEGAYGYTF	TGTGCCAGTTGTGAGGGGGCCTATGGCTACACCTTC
14	TRBV13	TRBJ2-3	NA	NA	CASSVIAVTDTQYF	TGTGCCAGCAGCGTCATAGCGGTCACAGATACGCAGTATTTT
13	TRBV9	TRBJ1-1	NA	NA	CASTAQGNTEAFF	TGTGCCAGCACCGCCCAGGGAAACACTGAAGCTTTCTTT
17	TRBV13	TRBJ2-1	NA	TRBD2	CASSLGGLAGLFNEQFF	TGTGCCAGCAGCTTAGGGGGACTAGCGGGGTTGTTCAATGAGCAGTTCTTC
14	TRBV15	TRBJ2-2	NA	NA	CATRAGANTGELFF	TGTGCCACTAGGGCAGGCGCGAACACCGGGGAGCTGTTTTTT
13	TRBV6-5	TRBJ1-1	NA	NA	CASSRGVNTEAFF	TGTGCCAGCTCCCGAGGCGTGAACACTGAAGCTTTCTTT
15	TRBV13	TRBJ2-1	NA	TRBD2	CASSLLLAGYNEQFF	TGTGCCAGCAGCTTGTTACTAGCGGGGTACAATGAGCAGTTCTTC
14	TRBV7-8	TRBJ1-5	NA	NA	CASSFQYSNQPQHF	TGTGCCAGCAGCTTCCAGTATAGCAATCAGCCCCAGCATTTT
16	TRBV3-1/TRBV3-2	TRBJ1-2	NA	TRBD1	CASSPTGQGSSYGYTF	TGTGCCAGCAGCCCGACGGGACAGGGTAGTTCCTATGGCTACACCTTC
16	TRBV25-1	TRBJ1-2	NA	NA	CASSATRGEALRGYTF	TGTGCCAGCAGTGCCACCCGGGGGGAGGCTCTGAGGGGCTACACCTTC
12	TRBV25-1	TRBJ2-1	NA	NA	CASSRLVNEQFF	TGTGCCAGCAGTCGGCTAGTAAATGAGCAGTTCTTC
16	TRBV4-3	TRBJ2-1	NA	NA	CASSQGTGMAYNEQFF	TGCGCCAGCAGCCAAGGGACGGGAATGGCCTACAATGAGCAGTTCTTC
15	TRBV25-1	TRBJ2-2	NA	TRBD1	CASSDQDRAVGELFF	TGTGCCAGCAGTGATCAGGACAGGGCAGTCGGGGAGCTGTTTTTT
17	TRBV27	TRBJ1-2	NA	TRBD1	CASSLSGGGQGALGYTF	TGTGCCAGCAGCTTGTCAGGAGGGGGACAGGGGGCGCTTGGCTACACCTTC
12	TRBV6-5	TRBJ1-5	NA	NA	CASSYRNQPQHF	TGTGCCAGCAGTTACAGGAATCAGCCCCAGCATTTT
16	TRBV11-3	TRBJ2-1	few	NA	CASSLAGQGRHNEQFF	TGTGCCAGCAGCTTAGCAGGGCAGGGAAGGCACAATGAGCAGTTCTTC
19	TRBV5-1	TRBJ1-2	NA	TRBD1	CASSSGRPGQGIVSYGYTF	TGCGCCAGCAGCTCGGGACGGCCGGGACAGGGGATCGTTTCCTATGGCTACACCTTC
13	TRBV27	TRBJ2-5	once	NA	CASSPGPAGTQYF	TGTGCCAGCAGTCCAGGACCCGCCGGGACCCAGTACTTC
15	TRBV6-6	TRBJ2-1	once	TRBD2	CASSYEAGDWNEQFF	TGTGCCAGCAGTTACGAAGCGGGAGACTGGAATGAGCAGTTCTTC
13	TRBV12-3/TRBV12-4	TRBJ1-4	NA	NA	CASSLSTNEKLFF	TGTGCCAGCAGTTTATCAACTAATGAAAAACTGTTTTTT
12	TRBV5-5	TRBJ1-1	NA	NA	CASSLADSEAFF	TGTGCCAGCAGCTTGGCAGACAGTGAAGCTTTCTTT
13	TRBV6-5	TRBJ2-1	NA	NA	CASRELFENEQFF	TGTGCCAGCCGGGAGTTGTTCGAAAACGAGCAGTTCTTC
17	TRBV15	TRBJ1-5	few	NA	CATSRAPSWGGNQPQHF	TGTGCCACCAGCAGAGCCCCGTCTTGGGGCGGCAATCAGCCCCAGCATTTT
16	TRBV6-5	TRBJ2-3	few	TRBD2	CASSYSPLAGGRTQYF	TGTGCCAGCAGTTATAGCCCACTAGCGGGAGGACGAACGCAGTATTTT
15	TRBV6-2/TRBV6-3	TRBJ2-7	NA	TRBD2	CASSSLGLAGNEQYF	TGTGCCAGCAGTTCCCTGGGGCTAGCGGGGAACGAGCAGTACTTC
16	TRBV5-4	TRBJ1-2	NA	NA	CASSLSFGGGDYGYTF	TGTGCCAGCAGCTTAAGTTTTGGGGGGGGCGACTATGGCTACACCTTC
14	TRBV28	TRBJ2-7	NA	NA	CASSLGSVLYEQYF	TGTGCCAGCAGTTTAGGGTCGGTACTATACGAGCAGTACTTC
19	TRBV7-8	TRBJ1-3	NA	NA	CASSPPFASGNWSGNTIYF	TGTGCCAGCAGCCCCCCCTTTGCGTCGGGGAATTGGTCTGGAAACACCATATATTTT
13	TRBV6-4	TRBJ2-1	NA	NA	CASSDTSYNEQFF	TGTGCCAGCAGTGACACCTCCTACAATGAGCAGTTCTTC
14	TRBV28	TRBJ1-2	NA	NA	CASSLVIENYGYTF	TGTGCCAGCAGTTTAGTGATTGAGAACTATGGCTACACCTTC
15	TRBV2	TRBJ1-2	NA	TRBD1	CASSVGTGDGYGYTF	TGTGCCAGCAGTGTAGGGACAGGGGATGGCTATGGCTACACCTTC
23	TRBV3-1/TRBV3-2	TRBJ1-1	NA	NA	CASSQLWKPLEGRSSGGNTEAFF	TGTGCCAGCAGCCAACTTTGGAAACCACTAGAGGGACGGAGCTCCGGAGGGAACACTGAAGCTTTCTTT